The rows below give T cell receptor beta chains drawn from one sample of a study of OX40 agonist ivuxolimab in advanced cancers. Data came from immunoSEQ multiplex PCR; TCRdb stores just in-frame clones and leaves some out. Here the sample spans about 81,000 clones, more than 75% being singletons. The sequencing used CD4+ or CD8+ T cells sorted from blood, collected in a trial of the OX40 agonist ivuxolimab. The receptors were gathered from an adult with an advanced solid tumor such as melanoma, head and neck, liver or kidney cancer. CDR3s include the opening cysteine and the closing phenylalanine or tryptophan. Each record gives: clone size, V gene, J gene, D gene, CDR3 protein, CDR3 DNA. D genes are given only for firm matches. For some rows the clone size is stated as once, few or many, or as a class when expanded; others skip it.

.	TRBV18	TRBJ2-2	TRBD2	CASSLSAGVNTGELFF	TGTGCCAGCTCACTGTCTGCGGGGGTGAACACCGGGGAGCTGTTTTTT
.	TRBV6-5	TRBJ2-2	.	CASSRSWGTGELFF	TGTGCCAGCAGTCGTTCTTGGGGCACCGGGGAGCTGTTTTTT
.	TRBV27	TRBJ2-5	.	CASSLFVGETQYF	TGTGCCAGCAGTTTATTTGTGGGGGAGACCCAGTACTTC
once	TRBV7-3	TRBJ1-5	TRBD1	CASSSGQGGSQPQHF	TGTGCCAGCAGCTCCGGACAGGGAGGGAGTCAGCCCCAGCATTTT
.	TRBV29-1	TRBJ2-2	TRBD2	CSVGVGGYGELFF	TGCAGCGTTGGTGTGGGGGGGTACGGGGAGCTGTTTTTT
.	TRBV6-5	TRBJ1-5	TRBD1	CASSLGDRINQPQHF	TGTGCCAGCAGCCTAGGGGACAGGATTAATCAGCCCCAGCATTTT
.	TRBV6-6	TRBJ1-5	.	CASTPRTRLSNQPQHF	TGTGCCAGCACCCCCAGGACACGCTTAAGCAATCAGCCCCAGCATTTT
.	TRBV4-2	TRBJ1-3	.	CASSADTGNTIYF	TGTGCCAGCAGCGCGGACACTGGAAACACCATATATTTT
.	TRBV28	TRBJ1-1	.	CASSSYRGSWRNTEAFF	TGTGCCAGCAGTTCCTACCGAGGGTCTTGGAGGAACACTGAAGCTTTCTTT
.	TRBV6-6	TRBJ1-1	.	CASSNQAHTEAFF	TGTGCCAGCAGTAATCAAGCCCACACTGAGGCTTTCTTT
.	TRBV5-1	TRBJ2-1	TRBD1	CASSQTGGISYNEQFF	TGCGCCAGCAGCCAGACAGGGGGTATTTCCTACAATGAGCAGTTCTTC
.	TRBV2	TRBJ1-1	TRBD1	CASSELAGGRTEAFF	TGTGCCAGCAGTGAATTGGCAGGGGGGAGGACTGAAGCTTTCTTT
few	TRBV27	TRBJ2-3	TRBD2	CASSLFSGGVTDTQYF	TGTGCCAGCAGTTTATTTAGTGGGGGGGTCACAGATACGCAGTATTTT
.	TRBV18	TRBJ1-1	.	CASSPQEGMNTEAFF	TGTGCCAGCTCACCACAGGAGGGAATGAACACTGAAGCTTTCTTT
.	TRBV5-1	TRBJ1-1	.	CASSLLTGIAVEAFF	TGCGCCAGCAGCTTACTCACAGGGATAGCGGTTGAAGCTTTCTTT
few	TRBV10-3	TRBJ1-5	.	CAIRGENQPQHF	TGTGCCATCAGGGGAGAGAATCAGCCCCAGCATTTT
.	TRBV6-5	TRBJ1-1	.	CASSSGPIQPEAFF	TGTGCCAGCAGTTCCGGGCCGATTCAGCCCGAAGCTTTCTTT
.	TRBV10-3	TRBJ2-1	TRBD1	CAISEQGAYNEQFF	TGTGCCATCAGTGAACAGGGGGCATACAATGAGCAGTTCTTC
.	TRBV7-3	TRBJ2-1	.	CASSLGQGSYNEQFF	TGTGCCAGCAGCTTAGGGCAGGGCTCCTACAATGAGCAGTTCTTC
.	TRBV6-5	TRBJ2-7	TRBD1	CASSPDRGRFAQYF	TGTGCCAGCAGTCCTGACAGGGGCCGTTTCGCGCAGTACTTC
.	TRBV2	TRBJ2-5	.	CASSEFETQYF	TGTGCCAGCAGTGAGTTCGAGACCCAGTACTTC
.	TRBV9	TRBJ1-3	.	CASSVEAGGNTIYF	TGTGCCAGCAGCGTAGAGGCCGGGGGAAACACCATATATTTT
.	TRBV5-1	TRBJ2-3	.	CASSLGSVEDTQYF	TGCGCTAGCAGCTTGGGTTCAGTTGAAGATACGCAGTATTTT
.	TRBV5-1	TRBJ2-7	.	CASSPRGSGAYEQYF	TGCGCCAGCAGCCCTCGGGGTAGTGGGGCCTACGAGCAGTACTTC
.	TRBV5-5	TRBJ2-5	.	CASSFSGHPTLETQYF	TGTGCCAGCAGCTTTTCGGGACACCCGACCCTAGAGACCCAGTACTTC
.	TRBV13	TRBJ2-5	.	CASSPRTDLYQETQYF	TGTGCCAGCAGCCCCAGGACAGATTTGTACCAAGAGACCCAGTACTTC
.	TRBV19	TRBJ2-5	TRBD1	CASSPDRVKTQYF	TGTGCCAGTAGCCCTGACAGGGTGAAGACCCAGTACTTC
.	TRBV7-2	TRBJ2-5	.	CASSLAPSGGHTRTQYF	TGTGCCAGCAGCTTAGCGCCTAGTGGGGGACACACACGGACCCAGTACTTC
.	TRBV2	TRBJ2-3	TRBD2	CASGGTSQWDTQYF	TGTGCCAGCGGGGGGACTAGTCAGTGGGATACGCAGTATTTT
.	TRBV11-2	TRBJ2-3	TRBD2	CASSSVAGGADTQYF	TGTGCCAGCAGCTCAGTGGCGGGGGGGGCAGATACGCAGTATTTT
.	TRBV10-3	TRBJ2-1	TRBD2	CATREASGVRASYNEQFF	TGTGCAACACGGGAGGCTAGCGGGGTTAGAGCCTCCTACAATGAGCAGTTCTTC
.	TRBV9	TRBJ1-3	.	CASSTHLSGTAGNTIYF	TGTGCCAGCAGCACACACCTTTCCGGGACGGCTGGAAACACCATATATTTT
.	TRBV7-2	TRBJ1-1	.	CASSADPLGQAFF	TGTGCCAGCAGCGCTGACCCGCTAGGTCAAGCTTTCTTT
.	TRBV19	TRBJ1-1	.	CASSTGGRLNTEAFF	TGTGCCAGTAGTACTGGGGGCAGACTAAACACTGAAGCTTTCTTT
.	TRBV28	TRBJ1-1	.	CASSFAGQGRMNTEAFF	TGTGCCAGCAGTTTTGCTGGCCAGGGGAGGATGAACACTGAAGCTTTCTTT
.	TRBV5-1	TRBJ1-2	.	CASSLFLLRRAGYTF	TGCGCCAGCAGCTTGTTTCTCCTCCGGCGGGCTGGCTACACCTTC
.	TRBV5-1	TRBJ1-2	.	CASSLDRVWYGYTF	TGCGCCAGCAGCTTGGACAGGGTTTGGTATGGCTACACCTTC
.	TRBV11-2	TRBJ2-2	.	CASSPQYTGELFF	TGTGCCAGCAGCCCGCAGTACACCGGGGAGCTGTTTTTT
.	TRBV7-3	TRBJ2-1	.	CASSASGGTYNEQFF	TGTGCCAGCAGCGCTAGTGGGGGGACCTACAATGAGCAGTTCTTC
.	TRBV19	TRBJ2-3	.	CASSSGGARDTQYF	TGTGCCAGTAGTAGTGGGGGGGCCAGGGATACGCAGTATTTT
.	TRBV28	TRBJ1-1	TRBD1	CASSLLFPPGGETEAFF	TGTGCCAGCAGTTTATTATTCCCCCCAGGGGGGGAGACTGAAGCTTTCTTT
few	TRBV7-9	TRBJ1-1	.	CASSFAGDTEAFF	TGTGCCAGCAGCTTCGCAGGGGACACTGAAGCTTTCTTT
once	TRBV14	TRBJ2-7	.	CASSQVVGGWNEQYF	TGTGCCAGCAGCCAAGTAGTAGGGGGTTGGAACGAGCAGTACTTC
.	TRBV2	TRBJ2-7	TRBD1	CASSPGQGVSYEQYF	TGTGCCAGCAGTCCGGGACAGGGGGTATCCTACGAGCAGTACTTC
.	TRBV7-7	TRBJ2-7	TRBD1	CASSRDRADEQYF	TGTGCCAGCAGTCGGGACAGGGCAGACGAGCAGTACTTC
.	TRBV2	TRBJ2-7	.	CASRALLHGYEQYF	TGTGCCAGCAGGGCCTTACTCCATGGCTACGAGCAGTACTTC
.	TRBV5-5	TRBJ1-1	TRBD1	CASSLQGAGTEAFF	TGTGCCAGCAGCCTACAGGGGGCTGGAACTGAAGCTTTCTTT
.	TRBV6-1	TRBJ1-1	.	CASSWGGVRAEAFF	TGTGCCAGCAGTTGGGGCGGGGTTCGGGCTGAAGCTTTCTTT
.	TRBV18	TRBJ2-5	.	CASSPSISILETQYF	TGTGCCAGCTCACCCTCCATCAGTATCTTGGAGACCCAGTACTTC
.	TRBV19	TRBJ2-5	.	CATTGDRLREQYF	TGTGCCACTACGGGGGATAGGCTGAGGGAGCAGTACTTC
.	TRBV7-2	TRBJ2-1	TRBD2	CASILADSYNEQFF	TGTGCCAGCATCCTAGCGGATTCCTACAATGAGCAGTTCTTC
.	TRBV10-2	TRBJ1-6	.	CASGRKTYNSPLHF	TGCGCCAGCGGCAGGAAGACCTATAATTCACCCCTCCACTTT
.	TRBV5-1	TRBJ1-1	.	CASSQGGTEAFF	TGCGCCAGCAGCCAAGGGGGGACTGAAGCTTTCTTT